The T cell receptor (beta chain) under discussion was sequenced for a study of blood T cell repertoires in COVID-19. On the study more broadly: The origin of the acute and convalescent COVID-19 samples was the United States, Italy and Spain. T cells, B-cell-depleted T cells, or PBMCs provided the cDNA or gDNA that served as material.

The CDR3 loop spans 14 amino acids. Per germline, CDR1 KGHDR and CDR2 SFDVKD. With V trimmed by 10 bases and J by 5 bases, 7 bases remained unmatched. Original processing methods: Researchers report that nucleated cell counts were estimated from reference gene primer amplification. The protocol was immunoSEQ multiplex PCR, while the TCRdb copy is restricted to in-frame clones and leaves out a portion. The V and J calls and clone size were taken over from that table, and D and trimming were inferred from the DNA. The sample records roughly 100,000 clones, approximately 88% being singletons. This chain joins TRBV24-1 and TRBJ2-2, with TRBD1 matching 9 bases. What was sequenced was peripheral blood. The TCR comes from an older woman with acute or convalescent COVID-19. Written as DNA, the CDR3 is TGTGCCACTTCGGACAGGGGAAAAACCGGGGAGCTGTTTTTT. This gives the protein CATSDRGKTGELFF.